This passage covers 17 T cell receptor beta chains from one sample sequenced in a study of CD4 T cells in relation to SARS-CoV-2 and coronaviruses (dated by TCRdb to 2020 to 2022). The library was generated by the immunoSEQ multiplex PCR assay. TCRdb took over this immuneACCESS table, retaining in-frame rearrangements with V and J assigned. Such tables are incomplete; in checked studies, under half of the missing clones stem from an unresolved V gene, and the remainder is unexplained. This sample has some 40,000 clones in its table, and under 85% of those were observed once. The ten largest clonotypes hold around 21% of the sample. These receptors' targets are unknown. Material for sequencing was memory CD4+ T cells from PBMCs, cultured in vitro. Reading the label with the study, this specimen's cell subset or site is: memory (non-naive) CD4+ T cells. These receptor sequences come from an adult with COVID-19.

This sequence joins TRBV21-1 and TRBJ2-7; TRBD2, as called in the table, went unchecked against the DNA. TRBV21-1 is listed as a pseudogene. This CDR3 comprises 15 residues. In DNA form, the CDR3 reads TGTGCCAGCAGCAAAGAGCCTAGCGGTGGCAACGAGCAGTACTTC. Its protein product is CASSKEPSGGNEQYF.

The chain uses TRBV3-1 (or the pseudogene TRBV3-2) and TRBJ2-1; the D gene is possibly TRBD2 (5 bases). The germline V gene encodes CDR1 LGHDT and CDR2 YNNKEL (reference sequence). V lost 4 bases and J 5 bases, leaving 12 bases between the germline ends. CDR3 length: 14 amino acids. The DNA for the CDR3 is TGTGCCAGCAGCCCAACGGACTCGGACAATGAGCAGTTCTTC. This gives the protein CASSPTDSDNEQFF.

The table lists this clone with a count of one. This chain connects TRBV20-1 to TRBJ1-1; D remains ambiguous. The CDR3 sequence is 10 residues long. From germline, CDR1 is DFQATT and CDR2 SNEGSKA (reference sequence). The germline V and J ends were trimmed by 6 bases and 4 bases, with 6 bases remaining between them. CDR3 nucleotide sequence: TGCAGTGCCCCCAGCACTGAAGCTTTCTTT. Translation gives CSAPSTEAFF.

This clone appeared a single time. The CDR3 region has the DNA TGTGCCAGCAGCCCAACTGAAAGCAAAAACATTCAGTACTTC. Translation: CASSPTESKNIQYF. This chain links TRBV7-8 with TRBJ2-4; D remains ambiguous. Germline values: CDR1 SGHVS, CDR2 FQNEAQ. Trimming removed 5 bases from V and 3 bases from J, with 11 bases in between. The CDR3 runs to 14 residues.

Judged by abundance, this clone is medium-sized (0.01 to 0.1%). The chain couples TRBV5-1 to TRBJ2-7, with D unclear. V was cut by 3 bases and J by 2 bases, with 12 bases left in between. Germline values: CDR1 SGHRS, CDR2 YFSETQ. The CDR3 has 14 residues. CDR3 sequence reads: CASSSTAGTYEQYF. The CDR3 DNA follows: TGCGCCAGCAGCTCCACGGCCGGTACCTACGAGCAGTACTTC.

This clone appeared once. V usage is TRBV3-1 (or the pseudogene TRBV3-2) and J usage is TRBJ2-1, with a possible D match to TRBD1 (6 bases). V lost 0 bases and J 6 bases, leaving 15 bases between the germline ends. Germline V gives CDR1 LGHDT, CDR2 YNNKEL (reference sequence). The CDR3 length is 16 residues. In DNA form, the CDR3 reads TGTGCCAGCAGCCAAGAATTATTAGGGGGAGTCAATGAGCAGTTCTTC. It yields the protein CASSQELLGGVNEQFF.

The chain carries TRBV6-5 and TRBJ2-1; D unresolved. CDR1 and CDR2 from the germline V gene are MNHEY and SVGAGI. V dropped 7 bases and J dropped 4 bases, with 8 bases sitting between them. There are 12 residues in the CDR3. For the CDR3, the DNA is TGTGCCAGCAAAGAGATTTACAATGAGCAGTTCTTC. Translated: CASKEIYNEQFF.

The gene calls are TRBV7-3 and TRBJ2-1; the match to TRBD1 covers 11 bases. The germline gives CDR1 SGHTA, CDR2 FQGTGA. This CDR3 contains 15 residues. The ends lost 4 bases at V and 8 bases at J; junction bases unmatched: 7. In nucleotides, the CDR3 is TGTGCCAGCAGCTCCCGGGACAGGGGGATCGATGAGCAGTTCTTC. Translation: CASSSRDRGIDEQFF.

This chain uses TRBV7-6 with TRBJ1-4, with a possible D match to TRBD1 (5 bases). The germline V and J ends were trimmed by 1 base and 8 bases, with 17 bases remaining between them. Germline V gene data show CDR1 as SGHVS and CDR2 as FNYEAQ. The CDR3 is 16 residues long. CDR3 region: CASSLEEMTVGEKLFF. CDR3 DNA: TGTGCCAGCAGCTTAGAAGAAATGACAGTGGGGGAAAAACTGTTTTTT.

CDR3 in DNA: TGTGCCAGTAGTATAGACCGGGGGAGCTCCTATAATTCACCCCTCCACTTT. Translation: CASSIDRGSSYNSPLHF. The gene calls are TRBV19 and TRBJ1-6, with D perhaps matching TRBD1 (5 bases). Germline V gene sequence: CDR1 LNHDA, CDR2 SQIVND (reference sequence). This CDR3 comprises 17 residues. V gave up 0 bases and J gave up 0 bases, with 9 bases separating them.

The chain has TRBV11-2 and TRBJ1-6, with D unresolved. CDR1 and CDR2 from the germline V gene are SGHAT and FQNNGV. The CDR3 spans 14 residues. Trimming cost V 3 bases and J 5 bases, with 8 bases left between them. CDR3 sequence: CASSFLVDNSPLHF. CDR3 bases: TGTGCCAGCAGCTTCCTGGTGGATAATTCACCCCTCCACTTT.

The chain is built from TRBV7-9 and TRBJ2-1, with D possibly TRBD1 on 5 matching bases. The germline V gene has CDR1 SEHNR and CDR2 FQNEAQ (reference sequence). The length of the CDR3 is 14 residues. Trimming pared 0 bases from V and 8 bases from J, leaving 11 bases between. The CDR3 protein is CASSLASQGYEQFF. CDR3 nucleotide sequence: TGTGCCAGCAGCTTAGCGTCGCAGGGTTATGAGCAGTTCTTC.

V and J are TRBV5-4 and TRBJ2-5, with 10 positions matching TRBD1. Germline lookup yields CDR1 SGHNT and CDR2 YYREEE (reference sequence). Trimming took 2 bases from V and 4 from J; bases not matched to a gene: 5. The length of the CDR3 is 15 residues. DNA for the CDR3: TGTGCCAGCAGCTTTCTGGGGACAGGGGCAGAGACCCAGTACTTC. Protein: CASSFLGTGAETQYF.

This clone was seen a handful of times. The CDR3 region is CASSGQTPGANVLTF. The CDR3, as DNA: TGTGCCAGCAGTGGTCAGACCCCTGGGGCCAACGTCCTGACTTTC. This chain uses TRBV2 with TRBJ2-6; D is uncertain. The length of the CDR3 is 15 residues. Trimming shortened V by 4 bases and J by 2 bases, and 9 bases separated the two germline ends. CDR1 SNHLY and CDR2 FYNNEI come from the germline V gene.

The chain links TRBV2 to TRBJ1-1; TRBD1 matches at 10 bases. Trimming cost V 7 bases and J 1 base; bases outside gene matches: 3. This CDR3 has 14 amino acids. Germline V gene sequence: CDR1 SNHLY, CDR2 FYNNEI. The CDR3 nucleotides are TGTGCCAGCATCCGACAGGGGGCGAACACTGAAGCTTTCTTT. Its protein product is CASIRQGANTEAFF.

This chain joins TRBV5-6 and TRBJ2-7; no firm D call. The CDR3 is 13 amino acids. V lost 3 bases to trimming and J lost 3 bases, with 10 bases between them. Looked up from germline, CDR1 is SGHDT and CDR2 is YYEEEE. CDR3 residues: CASSYSWDYEQYF. CDR3 nucleotide sequence: TGTGCCAGCAGCTATAGTTGGGACTACGAGCAGTACTTC.

This rearrangement joins TRBV6-5 to TRBJ1-2, with 8 bases that match TRBD1. This CDR3 spans 13 amino acids. Germline V gives CDR1 MNHEY, CDR2 SVGAGI. Unmatched junction bases numbered 2, after V lost 5 bases and J lost 3 bases. The CDR3 loop is CASSTGGDYGYTF. CDR3 nucleotides: TGTGCCAGCAGTACAGGGGGGGACTATGGCTACACCTTC.